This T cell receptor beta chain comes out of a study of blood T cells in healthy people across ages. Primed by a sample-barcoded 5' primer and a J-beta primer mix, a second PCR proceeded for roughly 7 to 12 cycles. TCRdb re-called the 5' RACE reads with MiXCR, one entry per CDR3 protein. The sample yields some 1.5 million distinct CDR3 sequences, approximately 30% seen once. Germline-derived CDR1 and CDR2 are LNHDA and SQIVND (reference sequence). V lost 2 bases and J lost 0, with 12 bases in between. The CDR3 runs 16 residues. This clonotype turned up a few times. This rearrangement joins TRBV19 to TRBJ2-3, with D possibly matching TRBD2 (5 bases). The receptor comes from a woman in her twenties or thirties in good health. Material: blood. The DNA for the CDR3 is TGTGCCAGTAGTATAACGGAGGCTCTTAGCACAGATACGCAGTATTTT. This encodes CASSITEALSTDTQYF.